Each of the 10 T cell receptor beta chains below was sequenced from the same sample in a study of beta chain features in type 1 diabetes. The entirety of the isolated RNA underwent reverse transcription, so expressed TCRB transcripts were sequenced. TCRdb's copy holds only in-frame clones and misses some; the assay was immunoSEQ multiplex PCR. The sample contains 350,000 to 400,000 clones, over 13% of which appear only once. Sample: naive CD4+ T cells from blood. The receptors here all came from a woman between 18 and 29 years old in good health.

The chain employs TRBV5-6 and TRBJ2-3, with D perhaps matching TRBD1 (6 bases). Germline values: CDR1 SGHDT, CDR2 YYEEEE. The CDR3 has 15 residues. V was clipped by 3 bases and J by 5 bases, with 16 bases between them. CDR3 sequence (DNA): TGTGCCAGCAGCTCAAGGGGCAGGGGAATAGATACGCAGTATTTT. Amino acid sequence: CASSSRGRGIDTQYF.

The chain links TRBV7-2 to TRBJ2-3; D may be TRBD2 (6 bases). The V gene's germline CDR1 is SGHTA and CDR2 FQGNSA. With 7 bases removed from V and 5 bases from J, the gap between germline ends came to 22 bases. The CDR3 contains 16 residues. CDR3 in DNA: TGTGCCAGCAACTTTCCGGGACTGACGGGAAGAGATACGCAGTATTTT. This gives the protein CASNFPGLTGRDTQYF.

V is TRBV6-5 and J is TRBJ2-5; 10 bases are a match to TRBD1. Germline trimming cut 6 bases from V and 2 bases from J; bases unmatched to any gene: 3. Germline V CDR1 and CDR2: MNHEY, SVGAGI. The CDR3 spans 14 residues. CDR3 protein: CASSLDRGQETQYF. In DNA form, the CDR3 reads TGTGCCAGCAGCCTGGACAGGGGGCAAGAGACCCAGTACTTC.

The rearrangement joins TRBV28 to TRBJ1-2; D is unresolved. Trimming shortened V by 6 bases and J by 4 bases, and 9 bases separated the two germline ends. This CDR3 is 12 amino acids long. CDR1 and CDR2 (germline): MDHEN, SYDVKM. The CDR3 DNA sequence: TGTGCCAGCAGCCCCCCCGGCTATGGCTACACCTTC. Protein: CASSPPGYGYTF.

V usage is TRBV28 and J usage is TRBJ2-2, with 9 nucleotides matching TRBD1. V lost 6 bases, J lost 7 bases, and 15 bases stayed unmatched. Germline assignment: CDR1 MDHEN and CDR2 SYDVKM. The CDR3 runs 17 residues. CDR3 coding DNA: TGTGCCAGCAGCCTGAATCCCGGGACAGGGCCCAACGGGGAGCTGTTTTTT. Its translation: CASSLNPGTGPNGELFF.

This chain links TRBV27 with TRBJ2-6; D unresolved. The germline V and J ends were trimmed by 7 bases and 0 bases, with 7 bases remaining between them. The CDR3 is made up of 14 amino acids. Germline V lookup: CDR1 MNHEY, CDR2 SMNVEV (reference sequence). CDR3 nucleotides: TGTGCCAGCAAACAGCACTCTGGGGCCAACGTCCTGACTTTC. It specifies CASKQHSGANVLTF. Full variable domain (rest looked up from reference TRBV27 and TRBJ2-6): EAQVTQNPRYLITVTGKKLTVTCSQNMNHEYMSWYRQDPGLGLRQIYYSMNVEVTDKGDVPEGYKVSRKEKRNFPLILESPSPNQTSLYFCASKQHSGANVLTFGAGSRLTVL.

The V call is TRBV30, the J call TRBJ2-7; D is uncertain. V lost 1 base to trimming and J lost 4 bases, with 26 bases between them. The germline gives CDR1 GTSNPN, CDR2 SVGIG (reference sequence). The CDR3 extends over 18 amino acids. DNA for the CDR3: TGTGCCTGGAGTGGGCCGAGCGTCCTAAGGCCTACCGTATACGAGCAGTACTTC. Translated: CAWSGPSVLRPTVYEQYF.

This clone has just a few counts. The rearrangement joins TRBV7-8 to TRBJ1-1; D remains ambiguous. The V and J ends lost 5 bases and 1 base respectively, with 8 bases between them. The CDR3 has 13 amino acids. Germline CDR1 reads SGHVS; CDR2 reads FQNEAQ. DNA of the CDR3: TGTGCCAGCAGCCTGACACAGAACACTGAAGCTTTCTTT. Its translation: CASSLTQNTEAFF.

The rearrangement links TRBV28 to TRBJ2-7; TRBD1 matches at 10 bases. V was pared by 7 bases and J by 4 bases, with 10 bases of the junction left unmatched. The CDR3 is 15 amino acids. Germline V CDR1 and CDR2: MDHEN, SYDVKM. CDR3 in DNA: TGTGCCAGCACCGGGGAGGGACAGGGGAGATACGAGCAGTACTTC. It specifies CASTGEGQGRYEQYF.

This clone was observed a handful of times. This chain joins TRBV28 and TRBJ2-2; D may be TRBD2 (5 bases). The V gene lost 2 bases and the J gene lost 1 base, with 14 bases spanning the gap. CDR1 and CDR2 from the germline V gene are MDHEN and SYDVKM. The CDR3 is made up of 17 amino acids. The CDR3 region is CASSLVAPHKNTGELFF. The CDR3 nucleotides are TGTGCCAGCAGTTTAGTAGCGCCTCACAAGAACACCGGGGAGCTGTTTTTT.